Shown below are 13 T cell receptor beta chains from a single sample sequenced in a study of cytotoxic CD8 clonotypes in ibrutinib-treated CLL. Using immunoSEQ multiplex PCR, the repertoire was profiled, and TCRdb retains in-frame clones only, with some absent. The table has about 140,000 clones, approximately 80% seen once. Sequencing used PBMCs, obtained after 12 months of ibrutinib treatment. These receptors were taken from a human donor with chronic lymphocytic leukemia.

J is TRBJ2-5 and V is TRBV10-3; the match to TRBD1 covers 8 bases. Trimming at V came to 7 bases and at J to 1 base, leaving 2 bases not matched to a gene. The germline gives CDR1 ENHRY, CDR2 SYGVKD. The CDR3 has 13 residues. In DNA, the CDR3 is TGTGCCATCACAGGGGGCGCCCAAGAGACCCAGTACTTC. It yields the protein CAITGGAQETQYF.

This chain links TRBV4-3 with TRBJ1-1; no definite D call. Germline CDR1 reads LGHNA; CDR2 reads YSLEER. V was clipped by 1 base and J by 1 base, with 7 bases between them. The CDR3 spans 14 residues. The CDR3 DNA is TGCGCCAGCAGCCAAGCTTGGGAGAACACTGAAGCTTTCTTT. It codes for CASSQAWENTEAFF.

V is TRBV27 and J is TRBJ2-3, with 8 bases fitting TRBD1. The V and J ends lost 3 bases and 3 bases, in that order; junction bases with no gene match: 8. The CDR3 totals 16 residues. Germline lookup yields CDR1 MNHEY and CDR2 SMNVEV (reference sequence). The CDR3 sequence is CASSFDRGRRTDTQYF. The CDR3 DNA reads TGTGCCAGCAGTTTCGACAGGGGCCGGCGGACAGATACGCAGTATTTT.

This CDR3 is CAWSPIAGGTDTQYF. The CDR3 DNA reads TGTGCCTGGAGTCCGATAGCGGGGGGCACAGATACGCAGTATTTT. The genes are TRBV30 and TRBJ2-3; 9 bases fit TRBD2. This CDR3 is built from 15 residues. The V and J ends lost 2 bases and 1 base, in that order; junction bases with no gene match: 4. Per germline, CDR1 GTSNPN and CDR2 SVGIG (reference sequence).

The J gene is TRBJ1-3, the V gene TRBV6-1, with 9 bases identical to TRBD1. The CDR3 contains 14 residues. V gave up 1 base and J gave up 11 bases; unmatched junction bases: 6. Germline assignment: CDR1 MNHNS and CDR2 SASEGT. The CDR3 spells CASSEVDRGGSIYF. The CDR3 DNA reads as TGTGCCAGCAGTGAAGTCGACAGGGGGGGATCCATATATTTT.

The J gene is TRBJ2-3, the V gene TRBV6-5; no definite D call. Germline CDR1 is MNHEY and CDR2 is SVGAGI. The CDR3 loop spans 15 amino acids. V shed 7 bases and J shed 6 bases, with 20 bases lying between them. CDR3 sequence reads: CASTAEHADRDTQYF. Written as DNA, the CDR3 is TGTGCCAGCACCGCGGAACACGCAGACCGGGATACGCAGTATTTT.

This chain links TRBV9 with TRBJ1-2, with 7 bases that match TRBD1. CDR1 and CDR2 from the germline V gene are SGDLS and YYNGEE. The CDR3 loop spans 15 amino acids. The V and J ends lost 3 bases and 7 bases, in that order; junction bases with no gene match: 12. The CDR3: CASSASGTVRSGYTF. CDR3 DNA: TGTGCCAGCAGCGCTTCCGGGACAGTTCGGAGTGGCTACACCTTC.

This clone was seen only a few times. The chain has TRBV28 and TRBJ1-4, with 7 bases identical to TRBD1. Germline V gene sequence: CDR1 MDHEN, CDR2 SYDVKM. There are 16 residues in the CDR3. The V segment lost 6 bases and the J segment 5 bases; nucleotides outside the gene matches: 12. The CDR3 nucleotides are TGTGCCAGCAGACTTCGGGACAGTGACTTCAATGAAAAACTGTTTTTT. Amino acids: CASRLRDSDFNEKLFF.

The chain uses TRBV7-2 and TRBJ1-4; possible D gene TRBD1, 6 bases. CDR1 and CDR2 (germline): SGHTA, FQGNSA. V lost 2 bases and J lost 6, with 10 bases in between. The CDR3 contains 14 residues. CDR3 nucleotide sequence: TGTGCCAGCAGCTTACGGTCAGGGGATGAAAAACTGTTTTTT. It specifies CASSLRSGDEKLFF.

The V call is TRBV14, the J call TRBJ1-6; D might be TRBD1 (5 bases). Germline CDR1 and CDR2: SGHDN and FVKESK. The CDR3 runs 14 residues. The V end was cut by 8 bases, the J end by 9 bases, with 17 bases between. DNA of the CDR3: TGTGCCAGCCGTCTAAACGCAGGGTTTTCACCCCTCCACTTT. Its protein is CASRLNAGFSPLHF.

The chain joins TRBV7-9 to TRBJ2-5; 7 nucleotides align to TRBD2. CDR1 and CDR2 from the germline V gene are SEHNR and FQNEAQ (reference sequence). This CDR3 spans 15 amino acids. V trimming: 5 bases; J trimming: 4 bases; junction bases outside the gene matches: 10. CDR3 in DNA: TGTGCCAGCAGCCCTCTACTGGGGGGGACAGAGACCCAGTACTTC. This translates into CASSPLLGGTETQYF.

The chain recombines TRBV5-6 with TRBJ1-2; 7 bases match TRBD1. Trimming at V came to 1 base and at J to 7 bases, leaving 7 bases not matched to a gene. The CDR3 covers 14 residues. The germline CDR1 and CDR2 sequences are SGHDT and YYEEEE. The DNA of the CDR3 is TGTGCCAGCAGCTTGCAAGGGGGCGAGGGTGGCTACACCTTC. This gives the protein CASSLQGGEGGYTF.

The chain recombines TRBV30 with TRBJ2-3, with D hard to call. This CDR3 is 12 amino acids long. Germline CDR1 reads GTSNPN; CDR2 reads SVGIG (reference sequence). Between the trimmed V and J ends, which lost 2 bases and 5 bases, there was a span of 8 bases. This chain's CDR3 is CAWSSEGDTQYF. CDR3 DNA: TGTGCCTGGAGTAGCGAAGGAGATACGCAGTATTTT.